Listed here are 23 T cell receptor beta chains from one sample, sequenced in a study of neurological immune-mediated disorders. One entry per CDR3 protein results from TCRdb running MiXCR on the 5' RACE reads. The sample shows more than 45,000 distinct CDR3 sequences, approximately 4% of them seen only once. What was sequenced was PBMCs. The receptors were sampled from a woman aged 30 to 39 with multiple sclerosis.

This clonotype was found many times. The genes are TRBV20-1 and TRBJ2-5; the match to TRBD2 covers 15 bases. With V trimmed by 0 bases and J by 7 bases, 12 bases remained unmatched. Germline V gene data show CDR1 as DFQATT and CDR2 as SNEGSKA (reference sequence). The CDR3 covers 18 residues. CDR3 region: CSARDYRTSGRGRTTQYF. CDR3 coding DNA: TGCAGTGCTAGAGATTACCGGACTAGCGGGAGGGGTCGAACGACCCAGTACTTC.

This clonotype occurred many times. The CDR3 is CASSPGRETQYF. The CDR3 region has the DNA TGTGCCAGCAGCCCCGGGAGAGAGACCCAGTACTTC. The V gene is TRBV9, the J gene TRBJ2-5; possible D gene TRBD2, 6 bases. V was cut by 4 bases and J by 4 bases, with 8 bases left in between. The germline gives CDR1 SGDLS, CDR2 YYNGEE. The CDR3 loop spans 12 amino acids.

The sample holds many counts of this clonotype. The chain employs TRBV20-1 and TRBJ1-2, with TRBD1 identical over 7 bases. J was trimmed by 4 bases and V by 1 base; bases with no gene match: 6. The CDR3 has 14 residues. Germline CDR1 DFQATT, CDR2 SNEGSKA (reference sequence). CDR3 DNA sequence: TGCAGTGCTAGAGTAGAACAGGGGATCTATGGCTACACCTTC. This encodes CSARVEQGIYGYTF.

In this sample, this clonotype turned up many times. The genes are TRBV6-2 or TRBV6-3 and TRBJ1-1; no clear D gene. Deletions cut 0 bases from V and 1 base from J, with 12 bases between. Germline CDR1 MNHEY, CDR2 SVGEGT. This CDR3 is built from 16 residues. DNA for the CDR3: TGTGCCAGCAGTTACTCGAATATTATCGGGAACACTGAAGCTTTCTTT. Translation: CASSYSNIIGNTEAFF.

This clonotype was counted ten times or more. The chain employs TRBV7-2 and TRBJ2-3; 9 nucleotides match TRBD2. CDR3 length: 14 amino acids. V shed 5 bases, J shed 5 bases, and the junction held 5 bases outside the gene matches. Per germline, CDR1 SGHTA and CDR2 FQGNSA. The CDR3 here is CASSLSGRLDTQYF. The CDR3, as DNA: TGTGCCAGCAGCCTTAGCGGGAGATTAGATACGCAGTATTTT. Looking up the rest from reference TRBV7-2 and TRBJ2-3 gives the full variable domain: GAGVSQSPSNKVTEKGKDVELRCDPISGHTALYWYRQSLGQGLEFLIYFQGNSAPDKSGLPSDRFSAERTGGSVSTLTIQRTQQEDSAVYLCASSLSGRLDTQYFGPGTRLTVL.

This clonotype was recorded many times. The chain joins TRBV28 to TRBJ1-5, with 8 bases fitting TRBD1. CDR1 and CDR2 from the germline V gene are MDHEN and SYDVKM. There are 15 residues in the CDR3. J was trimmed by 1 base and V by 6 bases; bases with no gene match: 5. The CDR3 DNA reads TGTGCCAGCAGCACACAGGGGGGGAGCAATCAGCCCCAGCATTTT. Protein: CASSTQGGSNQPQHF. The complete variable domain, with remaining parts taken from reference TRBV28 and TRBJ1-5, reads DVKVTQSSRYLVKRTGEKVFLECVQDMDHENMFWYRQDPGLGLRLIYFSYDVKMKEKGDIPEGYSVSREKKERFSLILESASTNQTSMYLCASSTQGGSNQPQHFGDGTRLSIL.

Many counts were recorded for this clonotype. The chain uses TRBV20-1 and TRBJ1-5, with no clear D. Germline values: CDR1 DFQATT, CDR2 SNEGSKA (reference sequence). V lost 3 bases and J lost 4, with 10 bases in between. CDR3 length: 13 amino acids. The DNA for the CDR3 is TGCAGTGCTAGTCGTACAGATAATCAGCCCCAGCATTTT. Protein product: CSASRTDNQPQHF.

Ten or more counts support this clonotype. In DNA form, the CDR3 reads TGCGCCAGCAGCTTGGTATTACCTTCTGGGGAGACCCAGTACTTC. This codes for CASSLVLPSGETQYF. The genes are TRBV5-1 and TRBJ2-5; D not resolved. V was trimmed by 0 bases and J by 5 bases, leaving 14 bases between them. The CDR3 length is 15 residues. The germline CDR1 and CDR2 sequences are SGHRS and YFSETQ.

This clonotype occurred once. The J gene is TRBJ2-3, the V gene TRBV20-1; D remains unclear. V lost 5 bases and J 4 bases, leaving 10 bases between the germline ends. This CDR3 spans 12 amino acids. The germline V gene encodes CDR1 DFQATT and CDR2 SNEGSKA (reference sequence). CDR3 sequence: CSAYGPPDTQYF. CDR3 sequence (DNA): TGCAGTGCTTACGGACCCCCAGATACGCAGTATTTT.

This clonotype appeared many times. This rearrangement joins TRBV20-1 to TRBJ2-4, with 7 nucleotides matching TRBD2. Trimming at V came to 0 bases and at J to 2 bases, leaving 7 bases not matched to a gene. This CDR3 region has 16 residues. CDR1 DFQATT and CDR2 SNEGSKA come from the germline V gene (reference sequence). This CDR3 reads CSARDLGGVTKNIQYF. In DNA, the CDR3 is TGCAGTGCTAGAGACCTGGGGGGGGTAACCAAAAACATTCAGTACTTC.

The chain uses TRBV18 and TRBJ2-1, with D tentatively TRBD1 or TRBD2 (5 bases each). Germline loops: CDR1 KGHSH, CDR2 LQKENI. Trimming removed 6 bases at V and 9 bases at J, with 24 bases between. This CDR3 spans 16 amino acids. The CDR3 here is CASSRGRDRHVVEQFF. For the CDR3, the DNA is TGTGCCAGCTCCCGAGGTAGGGACCGGCATGTTGTTGAGCAGTTCTTC. The entire variable domain, with the rest obtained from reference TRBV18 and TRBJ2-1, is as follows: NAGVMQNPRHLVRRRGQEARLRCSPMKGHSHVYWYRQLPEEGLKFMVYLQKENIIDESGMPKERFSAEFPKEGPSILRIQQVVRGDSAAYFCASSRGRDRHVVEQFFGPGTRLTVL.

This clonotype was observed many times. The gene calls are TRBV7-8 and TRBJ2-7; TRBD2 matches at 7 bases. V lost 5 bases to trimming and J lost 3 bases; unmatched junction nucleotides: 10. From germline, CDR1 is SGHVS and CDR2 FQNEAQ. The CDR3 consists of 15 residues. In nucleotides, the CDR3 is TGTGCCAGCAGCCGAGCCCGCGGGGGAAACTACGAGCAGTACTTC. This translates into CASSRARGGNYEQYF.

This clonotype was seen a handful of times. The chain recombines TRBV9 with TRBJ2-2; D is undetermined. V was clipped by 2 bases and J by 5 bases, with 4 bases between them. The germline gives CDR1 SGDLS, CDR2 YYNGEE. CDR3 length: 12 residues. CDR3 loop: CASSVGTGELFF. The DNA for the CDR3 is TGTGCCAGCAGCGTTGGGACCGGGGAGCTGTTTTTT. The full variable domain, its missing parts supplied by reference TRBV9 and TRBJ2-2, is DSGVTQTPKHLITATGQRVTLRCSPRSGDLSVYWYQQSLDQGLQFLIQYYNGEERAKGNILERFSAQQFPDLHSELNLSSLELGDSALYFCASSVGTGELFFGEGSRLTVL.

Many counts were recorded for this clonotype. The chain employs TRBV2 and TRBJ2-7; 9 nucleotides match TRBD2. Germline-derived CDR1 and CDR2 are SNHLY and FYNNEI. The CDR3 is 14 residues long. With V trimmed by 7 bases and J by 4 bases, 8 bases remained unmatched. DNA of the CDR3: TGTGCCAGCACCCCGCGGGGGGGGGCTTACGAGCAGTACTTC. It is translated as CASTPRGGAYEQYF.

In this sample, this clonotype turned up many times. The chain links TRBV5-5 to TRBJ1-1; 9 positions match TRBD1. Germline trimming cut 4 bases from V and 2 bases from J; bases unmatched to any gene: 9. CDR1 is SGHKS, CDR2 YYEKEE, per germline (reference sequence). CDR3 size: 16 residues. The CDR3 region has the DNA TGTGCCAGCAGCCCCGGACAGGGGCAGGGAAACACTGAAGCTTTCTTT. Residues: CASSPGQGQGNTEAFF.

This clonotype was observed many times. The V and J genes are TRBV4-1 and TRBJ1-6; D is unclear. In germline, CDR1 is MGHRA, CDR2 YSYEKL. The CDR3 is made up of 14 amino acids. The ends were cut back, 0 bases at V and 11 bases at J, with 11 bases in the middle. CDR3 protein: CASSQEKTTPPLHF. The CDR3 DNA is TGCGCCAGCAGCCAAGAGAAAACCACTCCACCCCTCCACTTT.

This clonotype came up many times. This chain joins TRBV20-1 and TRBJ1-5, with TRBD1 as a possible D gene (6 bases). Germline V CDR1 and CDR2: DFQATT, SNEGSKA (reference sequence). The length of the CDR3 is 16 residues. V was clipped by 0 bases and J by 0 bases, with 12 bases between them. CDR3 sequence: CSARDRTAYSNQPQHF. The DNA of the CDR3 is TGCAGTGCTAGAGATAGGACAGCCTATAGCAATCAGCCCCAGCATTTT.

The sample holds many counts of this clonotype. The chain has TRBV5-1 and TRBJ2-7; 8 bases are a match to TRBD1. V was pared by 4 bases and J by 6 bases, with 9 bases of the junction left unmatched. This CDR3 has 14 amino acids. CDR1 is SGHRS, CDR2 YFSETQ, per germline. For the CDR3, the DNA is TGCGCCAGCAGCGCCACCGGGACAGGTGCCGAGCAGTACTTC. This sequence encodes CASSATGTGAEQYF.

This clonotype came up many times. This chain uses TRBV20-1 with TRBJ1-2, with a possible D match to TRBD1 (6 bases). The V and J ends lost 3 bases and 8 bases respectively, with 16 bases between them. This CDR3 spans 13 amino acids. Germline V lookup: CDR1 DFQATT, CDR2 SNEGSKA (reference sequence). CDR3 sequence: CSASGGTGGGYTF. CDR3 nucleotide sequence: TGCAGTGCTAGTGGGGGTACCGGGGGCGGCTACACCTTC.

This clonotype was counted only a few times. V and J are TRBV12-3 or TRBV12-4 and TRBJ1-1; D might be TRBD1 (6 bases). This CDR3 is built from 16 residues. With 2 bases removed from V and 4 bases from J, the gap between germline ends came to 17 bases. The CDR3 here is CASSLYMGGSGTEAFF. The CDR3 nucleotides are TGTGCCAGCAGTTTATATATGGGGGGCTCGGGCACTGAAGCTTTCTTT.

This clonotype was observed many times. The chain has TRBV10-3 and TRBJ2-1; 10 bases are shared with TRBD2. There are 12 residues in the CDR3. V gave up 10 bases and J gave up 6 bases; unmatched junction bases: 3. Per the germline V gene, CDR1 is ENHRY and CDR2 is SYGVKD. The DNA for the CDR3 is TGTGCCAGTTCTAGCGGGAGCAATGAGCAGTTCTTC. It encodes CASSSGSNEQFF.

At least ten counts were recorded for this clonotype. The chain carries TRBV5-1 and TRBJ1-1, with D unclear. The germline CDR1 and CDR2 sequences are SGHRS and YFSETQ. This CDR3 is built from 14 residues. With 2 bases removed from V and 3 bases from J, the gap between germline ends came to 11 bases. DNA for the CDR3: TGCGCCAGCAGCTTCAGGTCCCCGGACACTGAAGCTTTCTTT. Protein sequence: CASSFRSPDTEAFF.

This clonotype was seen ten or more times. This rearrangement joins TRBV7-2 to TRBJ2-1; 8 bases match TRBD2. CDR3 size: 14 residues. Trimming removed 2 bases from V and 7 bases from J; junction bases left unmatched: 4. CDR1 is SGHTA and CDR2 is FQGNSA in the germline V gene. The CDR3 reads CASSLSPGGNEQFF. The CDR3 region has the DNA TGTGCCAGCAGCTTATCCCCGGGGGGGAATGAGCAGTTCTTC.